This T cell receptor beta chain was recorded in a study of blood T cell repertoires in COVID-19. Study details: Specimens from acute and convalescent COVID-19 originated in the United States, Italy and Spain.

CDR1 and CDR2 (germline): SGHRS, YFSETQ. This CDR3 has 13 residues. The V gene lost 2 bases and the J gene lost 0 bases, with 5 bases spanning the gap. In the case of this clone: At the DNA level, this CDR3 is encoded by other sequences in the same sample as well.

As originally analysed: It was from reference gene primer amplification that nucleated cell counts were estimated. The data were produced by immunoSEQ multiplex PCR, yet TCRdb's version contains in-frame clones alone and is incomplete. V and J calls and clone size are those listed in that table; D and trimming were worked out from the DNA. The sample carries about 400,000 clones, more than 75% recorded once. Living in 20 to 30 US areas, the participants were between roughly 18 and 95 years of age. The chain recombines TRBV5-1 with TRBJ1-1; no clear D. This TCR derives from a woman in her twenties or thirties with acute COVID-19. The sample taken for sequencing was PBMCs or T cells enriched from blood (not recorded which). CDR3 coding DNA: TGCGCCAGCAGCTTCTCCGTGAACACTGAAGCTTTCTTT. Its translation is CASSFSVNTEAFF.